This TCR beta chain was profiled in a study of cytomegalovirus exposure and HLA in healthy donors. The PCR had 60 Vbeta and 13 Jbeta primers. As originally analysed: There were about 86 million unique TCR beta chains by a later count, and about 12 million of them were shared. The table came from immunoSEQ multiplex PCR; TCRdb's copy has only in-frame clones and leaves some out. V, J and clone size reflect that table, while D and trimming were determined from the DNA. The data hold hundreds of thousands of clones, with 76% observed a single time. Source material: PBMCs. This clonotype was obtained from a man in his late teens or twenties in good health and CMV-seronegative.

CDR3 in DNA: TGTGCCAGCAGCCAAACACTAGCGGGGAACAATGAGCAGTTCTTC. Encoded protein: CASSQTLAGNNEQFF. V is TRBV4-2 and J is TRBJ2-1, with 10 bases that match TRBD2. The germline gives CDR1 LGHNA, CDR2 YNFKEQ. CDR3 length: 15 amino acids. The V segment lost 2 bases and the J segment 5 bases; nucleotides outside the gene matches: 3.